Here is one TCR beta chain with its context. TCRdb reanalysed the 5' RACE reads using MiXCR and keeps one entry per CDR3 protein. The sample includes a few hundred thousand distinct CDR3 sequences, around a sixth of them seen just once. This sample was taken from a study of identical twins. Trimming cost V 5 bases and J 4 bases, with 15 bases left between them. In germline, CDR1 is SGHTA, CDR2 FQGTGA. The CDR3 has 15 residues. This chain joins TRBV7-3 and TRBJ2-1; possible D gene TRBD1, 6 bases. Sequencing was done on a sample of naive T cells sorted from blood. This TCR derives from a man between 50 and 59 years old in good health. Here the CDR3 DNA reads TGTGCCAGCAGCGTCGAAACAGGGTTTTACAATGAGCAGTTCTTC. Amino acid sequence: CASSVETGFYNEQFF.